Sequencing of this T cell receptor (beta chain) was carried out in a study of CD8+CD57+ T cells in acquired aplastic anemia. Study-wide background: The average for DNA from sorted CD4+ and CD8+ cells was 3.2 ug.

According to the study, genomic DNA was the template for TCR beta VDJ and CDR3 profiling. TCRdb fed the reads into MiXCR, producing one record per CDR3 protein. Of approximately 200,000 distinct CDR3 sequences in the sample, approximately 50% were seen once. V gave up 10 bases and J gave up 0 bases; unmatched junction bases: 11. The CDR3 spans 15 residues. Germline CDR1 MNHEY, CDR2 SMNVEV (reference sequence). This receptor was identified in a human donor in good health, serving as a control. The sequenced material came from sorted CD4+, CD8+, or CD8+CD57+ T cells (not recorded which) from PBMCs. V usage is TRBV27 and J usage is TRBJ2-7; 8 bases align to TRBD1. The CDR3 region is CATGTDRADSYEQYF. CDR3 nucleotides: TGTGCCACCGGTACGGACAGGGCCGACTCCTACGAGCAGTACTTC.